Sequencing of this T cell receptor beta chain was carried out in a study of identical twins. Study conclusions and caveats: Abundant beta clonotypes from cord blood had fewer insertions, unlike memory repertoires, which showed none.

TCRdb reprocessed the 5' RACE reads via MiXCR and lists one record per CDR3 protein. The sample has 450,000 to 650,000 distinct CDR3 sequences; nearly 15% are singletons. This clonotype has a handful of counts. Its cognate antigen is unknown. The same sample was also used in a study of yellow fever vaccine responses in identical twins.

This receptor was identified in a woman aged 18-35 years in good health. Sequenced sample: CD4+ T cells sorted from blood.

The CDR3 spells CASSQEMGRAFF. CDR3 DNA: TGCGCCAGCAGCCAAGAGATGGGACGAGCTTTCTTT. V gene TRBV4-1 combines with J gene TRBJ1-1; a possible D gene is TRBD1 (5 bases). Germline V gene data show CDR1 as MGHRA and CDR2 as YSYEKL. This CDR3 region has 12 residues. Trimming shortened V by 0 bases and J by 10 bases, and 9 bases separated the two germline ends.